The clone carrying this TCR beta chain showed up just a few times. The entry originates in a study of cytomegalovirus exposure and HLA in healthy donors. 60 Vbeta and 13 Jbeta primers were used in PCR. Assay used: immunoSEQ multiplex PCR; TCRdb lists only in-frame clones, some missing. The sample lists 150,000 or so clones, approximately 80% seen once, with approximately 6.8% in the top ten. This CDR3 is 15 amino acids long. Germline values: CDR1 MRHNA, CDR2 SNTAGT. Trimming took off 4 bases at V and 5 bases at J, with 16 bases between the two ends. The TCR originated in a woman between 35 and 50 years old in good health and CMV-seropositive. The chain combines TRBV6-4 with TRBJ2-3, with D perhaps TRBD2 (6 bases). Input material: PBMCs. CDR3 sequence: CASSAGGVSGDTQYF. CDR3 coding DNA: TGTGCCAGCAGTGCGGGCGGGGTAAGCGGAGATACGCAGTATTTT.